This passage covers 9 T cell receptor beta chains from one sample sequenced in a study of tumor-infiltrating lymphocytes in localized non-small cell lung cancer. Clones were read by immunoSEQ multiplex PCR, and TCRdb kept only the in-frame ones, dropping some. The table lists roughly 12,000 clones, about 66% of them singletons. Sequenced sample: uninvolved lung tissue not adjacent to the tumor. The receptor set was obtained from a human donor with non-small cell lung cancer.

This clone came up a few times. V usage is TRBV28 and J usage is TRBJ1-5, with 8 positions matching TRBD1. Germline V gene lookup returns CDR1 MDHEN and CDR2 SYDVKM. The junction had 5 bases not matched to a gene; V was cut back by 1 base and J by 3 bases. The CDR3 spans 16 residues. CDR3 DNA: TGTGCCAGCAGTTTATACAGGGGGAAACCCAATCAGCCCCAGCATTTT. It translates to CASSLYRGKPNQPQHF.

The chain links TRBV4-3 to TRBJ2-7; possibly TRBD2 for D (6 bases). The CDR3 has 14 amino acids. The V gene lost 1 base and the J gene lost 12 bases, with 19 bases spanning the gap. In germline, CDR1 is LGHNA, CDR2 YSLEER. CDR3 nucleotide sequence: TGCGCCAGCAGCCAAGTTGTTTCGGGGGATTGGAGGTACTTC. This sequence encodes CASSQVVSGDWRYF.

This clone is labeled as medium-sized. V is TRBV7-9 and J is TRBJ2-6, with D possibly TRBD2 on 5 matching bases. The germline gives CDR1 SEHNR, CDR2 FQNEAQ (reference sequence). The CDR3 length is 18 residues. Trimming left V 5 bases short and J 4 bases short, with 21 bases between. The CDR3 DNA reads as TGTGCCAGCAGCCCTTCGGTAGGGAGTAGTCCCGGGGCCAACGTCCTGACTTTC. Its protein product is CASSPSVGSSPGANVLTF.

This clone was recorded only once. Germline and junction disagree at one end, which may indicate a read error. The rearrangement uses TRBV28 and TRBJ2-4, with 11 bases lining up with TRBD1. The CDR3 consists of 14 residues. Germline values: CDR1 MDHEN, CDR2 SYDVKM. The CDR3 protein is CAGRTGGPQNIQYF. The CDR3 DNA sequence: TGTGCCGGCAGGACAGGGGGCCCTCAAAACATTCAGTACTTC.

The chain recombines TRBV7-9 with TRBJ1-3; maybe TRBD1 (5 bases). Germline V CDR1 and CDR2: SEHNR, FQNEAQ (reference sequence). The CDR3 length is 17 residues. Trimming took 5 bases from V and 0 from J, leaving 17 bases between them. CDR3 bases: TGTGCCAGCAGCCGCAGTTACGGGGACTCCTCTGGAAACACCATATATTTT. It yields the protein CASSRSYGDSSGNTIYF.

V gene TRBV2 combines with J gene TRBJ2-6, with 9 bases fitting TRBD1. Germline lookup yields CDR1 SNHLY and CDR2 FYNNEI. J was trimmed by 4 bases and V by 6 bases; bases with no gene match: 7. The CDR3 extends over 16 amino acids. The CDR3 region has the DNA TGTGCCAGCAGCCTTACAGGGGGCGCAGGGGCCAACGTCCTGACTTTC. This gives the protein CASSLTGGAGANVLTF.

The chain joins TRBV9 to TRBJ2-1; maybe TRBD2 (6 bases). Germline CDR1 is SGDLS and CDR2 is YYNGEE. The CDR3 length is 13 residues. V lost 4 bases and J lost 8, with 13 bases in between. CDR3 in DNA: TGTGCCAGCAGCTCGGGACTGGGCTATGAGCAGTTCTTC. Protein product: CASSSGLGYEQFF.

This clone was counted a few times. The chain joins TRBV2 to TRBJ2-1, with 7 positions matching TRBD2. This CDR3 region has 13 residues. V gave up 7 bases and J gave up 0 bases; unmatched junction bases: 0. The germline gives CDR1 SNHLY, CDR2 FYNNEI. As DNA, the CDR3 is TGTGCCAGCATAGCGGGCTCCTACAATGAGCAGTTCTTC. Amino acid sequence: CASIAGSYNEQFF.

The J gene is TRBJ1-1, the V gene TRBV18; the D is unclear. This CDR3 has 12 residues. Germline CDR1 and CDR2: KGHSH and LQKENI. Trimming shortened V by 2 bases and J by 8 bases, and 9 bases separated the two germline ends. The CDR3 loop reads CASSPGLEEAFF. The CDR3 DNA sequence: TGTGCCAGCTCACCAGGGTTAGAGGAAGCTTTCTTT.